This T cell receptor (beta chain) comes out of a study of blood T cell repertoires in COVID-19. Overall study: T cells, B-cell-depleted T cells, or PBMCs provided the cDNA or gDNA that served as material.

The sample holds one count of this clone. Seattle researchers signed up patients amid active infection and tracked them longitudinally. The CDR3 contains 13 residues. CDR1 is MNHEY and CDR2 is SVGAGI in the germline V gene. Trimming removed 5 bases from V and 4 bases from J, with 9 bases in between. Authors' data handling: How many nucleated cells were present was estimated from reference gene primer amplification. The method was immunoSEQ multiplex PCR; TCRdb's version includes in-frame clones alone and lacks a portion of them. That table supplies the V and J calls and clone size; D and trimming were determined from the DNA. Of approximately 200,000 clones in the sample, around 94% were seen once.

The V gene is TRBV6-5, the J gene TRBJ1-5; the D gene is possibly TRBD1 (5 bases). Material for sequencing was peripheral blood. The receptor's source is a young man with COVID-19, enrolled during active disease. The CDR3 is CASSTRQNQPQHF. The CDR3 DNA reads as TGTGCCAGCAGTACCAGACAGAATCAGCCCCAGCATTTT.